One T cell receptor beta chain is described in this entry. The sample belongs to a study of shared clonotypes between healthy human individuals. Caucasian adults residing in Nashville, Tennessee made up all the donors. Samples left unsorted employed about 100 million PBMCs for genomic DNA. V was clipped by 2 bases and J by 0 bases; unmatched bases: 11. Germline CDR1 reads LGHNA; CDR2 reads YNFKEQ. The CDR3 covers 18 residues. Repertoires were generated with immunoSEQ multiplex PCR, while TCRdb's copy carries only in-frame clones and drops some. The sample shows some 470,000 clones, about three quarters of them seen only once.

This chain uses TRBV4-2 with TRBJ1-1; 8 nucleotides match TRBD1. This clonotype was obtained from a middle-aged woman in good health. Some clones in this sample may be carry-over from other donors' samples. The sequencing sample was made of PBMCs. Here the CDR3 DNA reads TGTGCCAGCAGCCAAACGAGGACAGGGAGGGGGGTGAACACTGAAGCTTTCTTT. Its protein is CASSQTRTGRGVNTEAFF.